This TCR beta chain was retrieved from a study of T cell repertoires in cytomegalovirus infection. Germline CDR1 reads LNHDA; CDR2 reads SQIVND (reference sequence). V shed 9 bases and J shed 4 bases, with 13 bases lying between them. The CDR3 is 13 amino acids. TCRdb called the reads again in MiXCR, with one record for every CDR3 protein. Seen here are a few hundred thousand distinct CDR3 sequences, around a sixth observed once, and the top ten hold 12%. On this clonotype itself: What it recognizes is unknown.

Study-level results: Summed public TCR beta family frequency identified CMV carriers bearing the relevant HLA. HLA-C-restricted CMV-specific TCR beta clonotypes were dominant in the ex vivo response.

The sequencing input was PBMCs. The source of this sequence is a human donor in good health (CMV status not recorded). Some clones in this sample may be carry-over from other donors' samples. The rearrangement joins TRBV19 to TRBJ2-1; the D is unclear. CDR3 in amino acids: CASSMGIYNEQFF. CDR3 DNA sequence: TGTGCCAGCTCGATGGGAATTTACAATGAGCAGTTCTTC.